The 21 T cell receptor beta chains in this list originate from one sample, sequenced in a study of OX40 agonist ivuxolimab in advanced cancers. Only in-frame clones appear in the TCRdb table, and some are missing; sequencing was by immunoSEQ multiplex PCR. The data hold more than 75,000 clones, with more than 85% observed a single time. Here the sequenced sample was CD4+ or CD8+ T cells sorted from blood, taken in a trial of the OX40 agonist ivuxolimab. The receptors come from an adult with an advanced solid tumor such as melanoma, head and neck, liver or kidney cancer.

The CDR3 sequence is CASSASGTMAEQFF. The DNA for the CDR3 is TGTGCCAGTAGTGCAAGCGGGACGATGGCTGAGCAGTTCTTC. The chain links TRBV19 to TRBJ2-1, with 7 bases matching TRBD2. The CDR3 sequence is 14 residues long. V dropped 5 bases and J dropped 9; count of bases not matched to a gene: 10. In germline, CDR1 is LNHDA, CDR2 SQIVND (reference sequence).

The V and J genes are TRBV6-1 and TRBJ1-1, with TRBD1 identical over 9 bases. The CDR3 is 14 amino acids. Germline assignment: CDR1 MNHNS and CDR2 SASEGT. V dropped 8 bases and J dropped 5; count of bases not matched to a gene: 9. CDR3 loop: CASASGTGWTEAFF. As DNA, the CDR3 is TGTGCCAGCGCATCCGGGACAGGGTGGACTGAAGCTTTCTTT.

The chain is built from TRBV11-2 and TRBJ1-4; D may be TRBD1 (5 bases). The length of the CDR3 is 16 residues. Germline assignment: CDR1 SGHAT and CDR2 FQNNGV. V was shortened by 1 base and J by 3 bases, with 12 bases between the two germline ends. The CDR3 coding sequence is TGTGCCAGCAGCTTAGTGTCCGGGGGGGCTAATGAAAAACTGTTTTTT. As protein: CASSLVSGGANEKLFF.

J is TRBJ2-7 and V is TRBV9; the D gene is possibly TRBD1 (6 bases). The CDR3 runs 18 residues. The germline V gene encodes CDR1 SGDLS and CDR2 YYNGEE. V was clipped by 0 bases and J by 4 bases, with 23 bases between them. The chain's CDR3 is CASSVAHPGTPMSYEQYF. CDR3 sequence (DNA): TGTGCCAGCAGCGTAGCTCACCCCGGGACACCCATGTCATACGAGCAGTACTTC.

This rearrangement joins TRBV25-1 to TRBJ2-1; D is unclear. CDR3 length equals 11 residues. V lost 6 bases, J lost 4 bases, and 4 bases lay in between. Germline assignment: CDR1 MGHDK and CDR2 SYGVNS. This chain's CDR3 is CASSKYNEQFF. The CDR3 bases are TGTGCCAGCAGCAAGTACAATGAGCAGTTCTTC.

The CDR3 bases are TGTGCCAGCAAAAACAACGAGTGGTTGACCGGGGAGCTGTTTTTT. Its protein product is CASKNNEWLTGELFF. V is TRBV28 and J is TRBJ2-2; D gene uncertain. This CDR3 is built from 15 residues. V dropped 7 bases and J dropped 5 bases, with 17 bases sitting between them. The germline V gene encodes CDR1 MDHEN and CDR2 SYDVKM.

The V and J genes are TRBV5-5 and TRBJ1-1; D not resolved. In germline, CDR1 is SGHKS, CDR2 YYEKEE (reference sequence). The V end was cut by 1 base, the J end by 5 bases, with 6 bases between. The CDR3 is 12 amino acids. The CDR3 here is CASSLFGTEAFF. As DNA, the CDR3 is TGTGCCAGCAGCTTGTTTGGTACTGAAGCTTTCTTT.

The V gene is TRBV28, the J gene TRBJ2-7; D gene uncertain. Per the germline V gene, CDR1 is MDHEN and CDR2 is SYDVKM. The germline V and J ends were trimmed by 4 bases and 5 bases, with 27 bases remaining between them. This CDR3 has 18 residues. CDR3 in DNA: TGTGCCAGCAGTTCCCTAGGTCAGCGACCCTCACCCGAGAACGAGCAGTACTTC. Its translation: CASSSLGQRPSPENEQYF.

This chain links TRBV30 with TRBJ1-2, with D uncertain. Germline CDR1 reads GTSNPN; CDR2 reads SVGIG (reference sequence). The length of the CDR3 is 13 residues. Trimming cost V 0 bases and J 8 bases, with 13 bases left between them. The CDR3 DNA reads TGTGCCTGGAGTGTATATAGGGAAGGAGGCTACACCTTC. Its protein product is CAWSVYREGGYTF. Variable domain in full (rest from reference TRBV30 and TRBJ1-2): SQTIHQWPATLVQPVGSPLSLECTVEGTSNPNLYWYRQAAGRGLQLLFYSVGIGQISSEVPQNLSASRPQDRQFILSSKKLLLSDSGFYLCAWSVYREGGYTFGSGTRLTVV.

The genes are TRBV2 and TRBJ1-2, with 8 bases fitting TRBD1. CDR3 length: 16 amino acids. The junction had 12 bases not matched to a gene; V was cut back by 1 base and J by 8 bases. Germline V gene lookup returns CDR1 SNHLY and CDR2 FYNNEI. The CDR3 DNA sequence: TGTGCCAGCAGTGAAGAGTCAGGGGGCGGAAGAGGAGGCTACACCTTC. Residues: CASSEESGGGRGGYTF.

V is TRBV11-2 and J is TRBJ1-5; 7 bases agree with TRBD1. The CDR3 is 17 amino acids. Germline V CDR1 and CDR2: SGHAT, FQNNGV. J gave up 1 base and V 1 base, and 7 bases lay outside the gene matches. The CDR3 sequence is CASSLGAQGTSNQPQHF. The CDR3, as DNA: TGTGCCAGCAGCTTAGGGGCACAGGGGACGAGCAATCAGCCCCAGCATTTT. Together with reference TRBV11-2 and TRBJ1-5, the CDR3 gives the full variable domain: EAGVAQSPRYKIIEKRQSVAFWCNPISGHATLYWYQQILGQGPKLLIQFQNNGVVDDSQLPKDRFSAERLKGVDSTLKIQPAKLEDSAVYLCASSLGAQGTSNQPQHFGDGTRLSIL.

This clone was counted a single time. The chain uses TRBV4-1 and TRBJ2-7; 8 nucleotides align to TRBD1. Looked up from germline, CDR1 is MGHRA and CDR2 is YSYEKL. V lost 1 base, J lost 10 bases, and 9 bases stayed unmatched. The CDR3 extends over 14 amino acids. The CDR3 nucleotides read TGCGCCAGCAGCCAAGGGCCCGGACAGGGTTGCCAGTACGTC. Protein: CASSQGPGQGCQYV.

This chain uses TRBV5-1 with TRBJ2-5; the D is unclear. Germline V gene data show CDR1 as SGHRS and CDR2 as YFSETQ. The CDR3 is made up of 12 amino acids. Between the trimmed V and J ends, which lost 9 bases and 5 bases, there was a span of 14 bases. CDR3 sequence: CATSVDKETQYF. CDR3 DNA sequence: TGCGCCACCTCGGTAGATAAGGAGACCCAGTACTTC.

The chain recombines TRBV10-2 with TRBJ2-6; TRBD1 might be the D (5 bases). CDR3 length: 15 residues. V gave up 4 bases and J gave up 1 base, with 8 bases separating them. The V gene's germline CDR1 is WSHSY and CDR2 SAAADI. This CDR3 reads CASSVRQSGANVLTF. The CDR3 DNA follows: TGCGCCAGCAGTGTCAGACAGTCTGGGGCCAACGTCCTGACTTTC.

The chain couples TRBV30 to TRBJ2-3, with 15 bases fitting TRBD2. The CDR3 totals 15 residues. The V gene end was trimmed by 2 bases and the J gene end by 6 bases; junction bases not matched to a gene: 3. The germline V gene has CDR1 GTSNPN and CDR2 SVGIG (reference sequence). This CDR3 is CAWSPGTSGRDTQYF. In DNA, the CDR3 is TGTGCCTGGAGTCCCGGGACTAGCGGGAGGGATACGCAGTATTTT. The whole variable domain, remainder taken from reference TRBV30 and TRBJ2-3, is SQTIHQWPATLVQPVGSPLSLECTVEGTSNPNLYWYRQAAGRGLQLLFYSVGIGQISSEVPQNLSASRPQDRQFILSSKKLLLSDSGFYLCAWSPGTSGRDTQYFGPGTRLTVL.

The chain couples TRBV10-3 to TRBJ2-3, with 11 bases identical to TRBD1. Germline V gene lookup returns CDR1 ENHRY and CDR2 SYGVKD. After removal of 9 bases from V and 3 bases from J, the junction contained 5 bases not matched to a gene. The CDR3 consists of 14 residues. In DNA form, the CDR3 reads TGTGCCATTGGACAGGGGGCAGATACAGATACGCAGTATTTT. Amino acids: CAIGQGADTDTQYF.

This chain uses TRBV28 with TRBJ1-1, with a weak D call TRBD1 (5 bases). The CDR3 length is 13 residues. Germline V CDR1 and CDR2: MDHEN, SYDVKM. V was trimmed by 3 bases and J by 6 bases, leaving 11 bases between them. CDR3 region: CASSLWGVPEAFF. DNA of the CDR3: TGTGCCAGCAGTTTGTGGGGGGTCCCTGAAGCTTTCTTT.

This CDR3 is CASSLRQGAPTNEKLFF. CDR3 DNA: TGCGCCAGCAGCCTCAGACAGGGGGCGCCAACTAATGAAAAACTGTTTTTT. V and J are TRBV5-1 and TRBJ1-4, with 10 positions matching TRBD1. The CDR3 runs 17 residues. Germline CDR1 reads SGHRS; CDR2 reads YFSETQ. The ends lost 4 bases at V and 0 bases at J; junction bases unmatched: 6.

The genes are TRBV6-1 and TRBJ1-1; D not certain. Germline lookup yields CDR1 MNHNS and CDR2 SASEGT. CDR3 length equals 13 residues. Deletions cut 5 bases from V and 9 bases from J, with 16 bases between. This chain's CDR3 is CASSLEQTLQAFF. CDR3 DNA sequence: TGTGCCAGCAGTCTGGAACAAACGTTACAAGCTTTCTTT.

The rearrangement joins TRBV19 to TRBJ1-5, with D maybe TRBD1 (6 bases). Trimming stripped 7 bases from V and 9 bases from J, with 22 bases between. Germline loops: CDR1 LNHDA, CDR2 SQIVND (reference sequence). This CDR3 has 15 amino acids. The CDR3 reads CASKKEGGPGLPQHF. Here the CDR3 DNA reads TGTGCCAGTAAAAAGGAGGGGGGGCCCGGGTTGCCCCAGCATTTT.

V is TRBV30 and J is TRBJ1-5; D gene ambiguous. Trimming took 2 bases from V and 12 from J, leaving 14 bases between them. The germline gives CDR1 GTSNPN, CDR2 SVGIG (reference sequence). The CDR3 totals 12 residues. CDR3 in DNA: TGTGCCTGGAGTACCGTAGGAAGAAGCCAGCATTTT. Its protein product is CAWSTVGRSQHF.